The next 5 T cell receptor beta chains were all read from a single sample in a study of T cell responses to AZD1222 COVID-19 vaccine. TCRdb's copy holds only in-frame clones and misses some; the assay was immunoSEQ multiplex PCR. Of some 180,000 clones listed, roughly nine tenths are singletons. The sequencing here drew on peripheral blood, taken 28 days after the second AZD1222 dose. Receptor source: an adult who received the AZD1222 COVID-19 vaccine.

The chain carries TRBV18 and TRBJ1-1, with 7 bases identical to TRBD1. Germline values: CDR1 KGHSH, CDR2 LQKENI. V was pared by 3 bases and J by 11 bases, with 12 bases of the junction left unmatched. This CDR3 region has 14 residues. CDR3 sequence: CASSPIGQDREAFF. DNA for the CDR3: TGTGCCAGCTCACCTATTGGACAGGACCGTGAGGCTTTCTTT.

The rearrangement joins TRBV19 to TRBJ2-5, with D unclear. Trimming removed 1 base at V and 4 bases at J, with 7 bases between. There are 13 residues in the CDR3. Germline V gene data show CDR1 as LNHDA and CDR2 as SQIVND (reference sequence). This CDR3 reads CASSIVQRETQYF. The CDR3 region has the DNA TGTGCCAGTAGTATAGTGCAAAGAGAGACCCAGTACTTC.

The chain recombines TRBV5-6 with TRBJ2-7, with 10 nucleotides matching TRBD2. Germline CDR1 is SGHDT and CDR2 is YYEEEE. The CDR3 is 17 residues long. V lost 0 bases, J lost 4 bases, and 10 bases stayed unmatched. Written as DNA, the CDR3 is TGTGCCAGCAGCTTGGGGGGACTAGCGAGGCGGGGTTACGAGCAGTACTTC. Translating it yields CASSLGGLARRGYEQYF. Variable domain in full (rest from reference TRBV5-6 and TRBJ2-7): DAGVTQSPTHLIKTRGQQVTLRCSPKSGHDTVSWYQQALGQGPQFIFQYYEEEERQRGNFPDRFSGHQFPNYSSELNVNALLLGDSALYLCASSLGGLARRGYEQYFGPGTRLTVT.

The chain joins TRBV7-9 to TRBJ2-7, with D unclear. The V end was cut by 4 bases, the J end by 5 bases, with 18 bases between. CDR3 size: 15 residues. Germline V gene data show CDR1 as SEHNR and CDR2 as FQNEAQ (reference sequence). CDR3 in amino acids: CASSSYPTVRNEQYF. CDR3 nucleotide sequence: TGTGCCAGCAGCTCGTACCCAACGGTAAGAAACGAGCAGTACTTC.

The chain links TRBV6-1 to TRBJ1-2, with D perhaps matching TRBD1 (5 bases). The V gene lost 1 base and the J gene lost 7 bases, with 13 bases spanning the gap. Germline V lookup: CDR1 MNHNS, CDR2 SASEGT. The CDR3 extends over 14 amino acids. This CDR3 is CASSEGGTGGGYTF. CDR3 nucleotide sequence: TGTGCCAGCAGTGAAGGTGGGACGGGGGGTGGCTACACCTTC.